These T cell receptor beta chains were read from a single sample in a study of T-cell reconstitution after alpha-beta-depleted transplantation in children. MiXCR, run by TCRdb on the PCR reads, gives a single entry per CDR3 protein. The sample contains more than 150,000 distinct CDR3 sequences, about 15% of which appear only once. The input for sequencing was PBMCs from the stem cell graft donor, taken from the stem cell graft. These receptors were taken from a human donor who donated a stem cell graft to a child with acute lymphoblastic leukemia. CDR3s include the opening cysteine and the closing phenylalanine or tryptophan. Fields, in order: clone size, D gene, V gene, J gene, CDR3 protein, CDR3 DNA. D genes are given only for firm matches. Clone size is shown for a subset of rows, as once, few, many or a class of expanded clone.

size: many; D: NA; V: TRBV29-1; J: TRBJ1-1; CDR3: CSGARGGTTEAFF; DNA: TGCAGCGGAGCTCGAGGGGGAACCACTGAAGCTTTCTTT
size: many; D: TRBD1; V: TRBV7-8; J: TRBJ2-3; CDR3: CASSPPGQGPDTQYF; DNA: TGTGCCAGCAGCCCTCCGGGACAGGGGCCAGATACGCAGTATTTT
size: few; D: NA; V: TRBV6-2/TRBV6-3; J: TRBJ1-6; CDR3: CASSYHIPGQNQFPNSPLHF; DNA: TGTGCCAGCAGTTATCATATCCCCGGACAGAACCAATTTCCAAATTCACCCCTCCACTTT
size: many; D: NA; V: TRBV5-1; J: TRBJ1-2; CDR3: CASRYGGDYGYTF; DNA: TGCGCCAGCAGGTACGGGGGCGACTATGGCTACACCTTC
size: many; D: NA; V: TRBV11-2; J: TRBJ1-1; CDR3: CASSYGPRTLVNPNTEAFF; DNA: TGTGCCAGCAGCTATGGGCCTCGGACATTAGTCAACCCGAACACTGAAGCTTTCTTT
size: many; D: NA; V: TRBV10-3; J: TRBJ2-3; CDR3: CAISEGRGRGTQYF; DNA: TGTGCCATCAGTGAGGGTAGGGGCCGCGGGACGCAGTATTTT
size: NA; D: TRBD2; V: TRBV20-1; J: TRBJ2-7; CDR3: CSAFSGRAWGEQYF; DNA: TGCAGTGCTTTTAGCGGGAGGGCCTGGGGAGAGCAGTACTTC
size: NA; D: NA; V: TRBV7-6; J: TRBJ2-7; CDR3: CASSLATGSTYEQYF; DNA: TGTGCCAGCAGCTTAGCGACAGGATCAACCTACGAGCAGTACTTC
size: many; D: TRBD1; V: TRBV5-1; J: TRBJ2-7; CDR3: CASSFTAGGGFEQYF; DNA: TGCGCCAGCAGTTTTACAGCAGGGGGCGGATTTGAGCAGTACTTC
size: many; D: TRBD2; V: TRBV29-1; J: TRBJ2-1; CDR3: CSATRTSGRAEQFF; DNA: TGCAGCGCCACACGGACTAGCGGGAGGGCTGAGCAGTTCTTC
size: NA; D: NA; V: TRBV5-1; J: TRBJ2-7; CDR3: CARKNEQYF; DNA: TGCGCCAGGAAGAACGAGCAGTACTTC
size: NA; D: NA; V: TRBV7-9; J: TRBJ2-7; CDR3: CASSSDGTISYEQYF; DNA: TGTGCCAGCAGCTCGGACGGGACCATCTCCTACGAGCAGTACTTC
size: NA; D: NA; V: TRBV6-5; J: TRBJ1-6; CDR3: CASSYAWGAYNSPLHF; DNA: TGTGCCAGCAGTTACGCCTGGGGAGCCTATAATTCACCCCTCCACTTT
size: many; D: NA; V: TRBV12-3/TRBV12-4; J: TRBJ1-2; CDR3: CASSLSAAYGYTF; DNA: TGTGCCAGCAGTTTGTCAGCAGCTTATGGCTACACCTTC
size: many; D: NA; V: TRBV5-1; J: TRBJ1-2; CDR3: CASSDSYGYTF; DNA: TGCGCCAGCTCGGACAGCTATGGCTACACCTTC
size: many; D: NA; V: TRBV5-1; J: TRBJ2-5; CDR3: CASSLSPGAPETQYF; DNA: TGCGCCAGCAGCTTGTCGCCGGGAGCGCCAGAGACCCAGTACTTC
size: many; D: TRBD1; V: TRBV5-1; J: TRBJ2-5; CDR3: CASSLDVGDREMETQYF; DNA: TGCGCCAGCAGCTTAGACGTAGGGGACAGGGAGATGGAGACCCAGTACTTC
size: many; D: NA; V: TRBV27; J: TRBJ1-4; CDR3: CASSRWGASEKLFF; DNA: TGTGCCAGCAGTCGCTGGGGGGCGAGCGAAAAACTGTTTTTT
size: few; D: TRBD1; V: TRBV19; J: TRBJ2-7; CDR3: CASSTLGQGIYEQYF; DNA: TGTGCCAGTAGTACTCTGGGACAGGGGATTTACGAGCAGTACTTC
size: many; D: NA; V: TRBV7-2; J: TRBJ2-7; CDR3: CASSPQTGEGYEQYF; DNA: TGTGCCAGCAGCCCACAGACAGGGGAGGGCTACGAGCAGTACTTC
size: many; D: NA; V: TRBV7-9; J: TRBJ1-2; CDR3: CASSPAGSLFYGYTF; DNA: TGTGCCAGCAGCCCGGCTGGTTCCCTCTTCTATGGCTACACCTTC
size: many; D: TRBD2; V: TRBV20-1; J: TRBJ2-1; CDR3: CSARVEGLASELDEQFF; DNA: TGCAGTGCTAGAGTGGAGGGACTAGCGAGTGAATTGGATGAGCAGTTCTTC
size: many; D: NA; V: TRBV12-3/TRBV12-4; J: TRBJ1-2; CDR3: CASSRSNYGYTF; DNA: TGTGCCAGCAGTCGGAGCAACTATGGCTACACCTTC
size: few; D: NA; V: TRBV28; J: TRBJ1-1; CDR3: CASLPIRSETEAFF; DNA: TGTGCCAGCCTCCCGATCCGGTCGGAAACTGAAGCTTTCTTT
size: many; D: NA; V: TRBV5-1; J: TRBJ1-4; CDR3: CASSLGTWDEKLFF; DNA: TGCGCCAGCAGCCTGGGAACCTGGGATGAAAAACTGTTTTTT
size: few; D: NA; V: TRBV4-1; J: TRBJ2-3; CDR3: CASSQVTRLADTQYF; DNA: TGCGCCAGCAGCCAAGTAACTAGGTTGGCCGATACGCAGTATTTT
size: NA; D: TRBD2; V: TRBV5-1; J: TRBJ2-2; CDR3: CASSWRAGETGELFF; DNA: TGCGCCAGCAGCTGGAGAGCGGGAGAGACCGGGGAGCTGTTTTTT
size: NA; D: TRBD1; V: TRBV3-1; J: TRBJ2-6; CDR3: CACSQRDRGISGANVLTF; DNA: TGTGCCTGCAGCCAACGGGACAGAGGAATCTCTGGGGCCAACGTCCTGACTTTC
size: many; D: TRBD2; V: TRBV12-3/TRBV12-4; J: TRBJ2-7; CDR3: CASSLLPTSGSGEQYF; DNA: TGTGCCAGCAGTCTTCTACCGACTAGCGGGAGTGGCGAGCAGTACTTC
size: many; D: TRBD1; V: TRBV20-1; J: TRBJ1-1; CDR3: CSAPDRGQGNTEAFF; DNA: TGCAGTGCTCCGGACAGGGGGCAGGGGAACACTGAAGCTTTCTTT
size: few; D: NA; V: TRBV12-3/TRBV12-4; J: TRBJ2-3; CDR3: CASSPWDREGLAGADTQYF; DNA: TGTGCCAGCAGTCCCTGGGACAGAGAAGGTCTCGCGGGAGCAGATACGCAGTATTTT
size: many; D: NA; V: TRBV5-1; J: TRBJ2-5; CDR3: CASSLAQGSTETQYF; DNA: TGCGCCAGCAGCTTGGCCCAGGGCTCCACGGAGACCCAGTACTTC
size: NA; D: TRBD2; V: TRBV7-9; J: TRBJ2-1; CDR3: CASSLGRLAGHNEQFF; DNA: TGTGCCAGCAGCTTAGGTCGGCTAGCGGGTCACAATGAGCAGTTCTTC
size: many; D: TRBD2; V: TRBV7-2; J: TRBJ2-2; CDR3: CASRLGLAGPGELFF; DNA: TGTGCCAGCAGACTCGGACTAGCGGGACCCGGGGAGCTGTTTTTT
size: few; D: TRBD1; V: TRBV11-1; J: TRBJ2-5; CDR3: CASSQAPTGAQETQYF; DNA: TGTGCCAGCAGCCAGGCCCCCACAGGGGCCCAAGAGACCCAGTACTTC
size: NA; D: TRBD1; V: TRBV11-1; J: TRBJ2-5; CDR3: CASSNGQALKQETQYF; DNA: TGTGCCAGCAGTAACGGACAGGCGCTAAAACAAGAGACCCAGTACTTC
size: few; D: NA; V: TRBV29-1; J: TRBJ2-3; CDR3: CSVVGAGGTDTQYF; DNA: TGCAGCGTTGTGGGGGCCGGGGGCACAGATACGCAGTATTTT
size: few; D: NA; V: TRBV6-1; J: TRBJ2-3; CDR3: CASRGGPPDTQYF; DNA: TGTGCCAGCAGAGGGGGGCCGCCAGATACGCAGTATTTT
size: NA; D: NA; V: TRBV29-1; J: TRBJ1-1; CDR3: CSVEGGTSEAFF; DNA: TGCAGCGTTGAAGGGGGAACCTCTGAAGCTTTCTTT
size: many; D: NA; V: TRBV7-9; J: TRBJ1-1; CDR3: CASALDRGTEAFF; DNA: TGTGCCAGCGCCCTTGACAGAGGGACTGAAGCTTTCTTT
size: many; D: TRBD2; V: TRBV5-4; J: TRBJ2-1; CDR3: CASSLIKTSGNLYNEQFF; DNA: TGTGCCAGCAGCTTGATCAAGACTAGCGGGAATCTCTACAATGAGCAGTTCTTC
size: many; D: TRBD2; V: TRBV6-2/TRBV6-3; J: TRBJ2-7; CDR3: CASRTSTGASGRLISYEQYF; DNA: TGTGCCAGCAGAACTTCCACCGGGGCTAGCGGGAGGCTAATCTCCTACGAGCAGTACTTC
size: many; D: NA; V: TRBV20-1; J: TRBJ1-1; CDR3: CSAPTDRQNTEAFF; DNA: TGCAGTGCCCCAACGGACAGACAGAACACTGAAGCTTTCTTT
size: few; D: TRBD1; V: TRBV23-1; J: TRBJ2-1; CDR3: CASSQSGRGQDEQFF; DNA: TGCGCCAGCAGTCAATCAGGCAGGGGGCAAGATGAGCAGTTCTTC
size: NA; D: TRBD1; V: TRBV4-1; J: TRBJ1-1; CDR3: CASSQARDSDTEAFF; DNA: TGCGCCAGCAGCCAAGCCAGGGACAGCGACACTGAAGCTTTCTTT
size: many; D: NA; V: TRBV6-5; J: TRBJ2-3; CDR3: CASSYSRFGSADTQYF; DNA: TGTGCCAGCAGTTACTCGAGATTCGGGTCCGCAGATACGCAGTATTTT
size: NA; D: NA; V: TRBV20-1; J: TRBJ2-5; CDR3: CSAMDAQLETQYF; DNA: TGCAGTGCGATGGACGCCCAGCTAGAGACCCAGTACTTC
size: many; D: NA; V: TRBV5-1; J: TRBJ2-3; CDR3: CASSLDTTSSTDTQYF; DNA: TGCGCCAGCAGCTTGGACACCACAAGTAGCACAGATACGCAGTATTTT
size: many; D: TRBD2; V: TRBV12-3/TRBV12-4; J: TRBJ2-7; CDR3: CASSTRTSGSHEQYF; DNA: TGTGCCAGCAGTACGCGGACTAGCGGGAGCCACGAGCAGTACTTC
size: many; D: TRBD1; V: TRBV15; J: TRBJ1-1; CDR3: CATSRDDGTGGPEAFF; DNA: TGTGCCACCAGCAGAGATGACGGGACAGGAGGGCCTGAAGCTTTCTTT
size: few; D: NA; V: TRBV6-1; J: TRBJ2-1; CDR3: CASSEWSKQFF; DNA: TGTGCCAGCAGTGAATGGTCGAAGCAGTTCTTC
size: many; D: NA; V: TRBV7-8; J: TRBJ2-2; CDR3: CASSLEAVRTTGELFF; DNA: TGTGCCAGCAGCTTAGAGGCAGTCCGAACAACCGGGGAGCTGTTTTTT
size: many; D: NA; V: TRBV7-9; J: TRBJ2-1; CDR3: CASSEGWYGNNEQFF; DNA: TGTGCCAGCAGCGAGGGTTGGTACGGGAACAATGAGCAGTTCTTC
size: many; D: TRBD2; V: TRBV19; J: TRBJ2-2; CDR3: CASSPGLEYTGELFF; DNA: TGTGCCAGTAGTCCGGGACTAGAATACACCGGGGAGCTGTTTTTT
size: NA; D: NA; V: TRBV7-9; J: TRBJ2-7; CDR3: CAIQAHEQYF; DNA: TGTGCCATCCAAGCCCACGAGCAGTACTTC
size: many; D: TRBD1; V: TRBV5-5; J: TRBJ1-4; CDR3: CASSEPRTGENEKLFF; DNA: TGTGCCAGCAGCGAGCCTCGGACAGGAGAAAATGAAAAACTGTTTTTT
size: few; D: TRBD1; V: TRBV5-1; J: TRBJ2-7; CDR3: CASSSGQGTLPYEQYF; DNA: TGCGCCAGCAGCTCGGGACAGGGGACTTTACCCTACGAGCAGTACTTC
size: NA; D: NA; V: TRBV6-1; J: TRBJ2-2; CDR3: CAAKQRRAVTGELFF; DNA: TGTGCCGCCAAGCAGAGGAGGGCGGTCACCGGGGAGCTGTTTTTT
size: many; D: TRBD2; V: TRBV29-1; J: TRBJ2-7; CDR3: CSVATSGSRYEQYF; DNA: TGCAGCGTTGCGACGAGCGGGAGTCGCTACGAGCAGTACTTC
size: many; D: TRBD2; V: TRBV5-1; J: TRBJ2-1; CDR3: CASSFSLAGGPAFDNEQFF; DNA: TGCGCCAGCAGCTTCTCTTTAGCGGGAGGGCCGGCGTTCGACAATGAGCAGTTCTTC